The clone carrying this TCR beta chain was picked up one time. Methods used by the authors: Estimation of nucleated cell counts relied on the amplification of reference gene primers. Sequencing used immunoSEQ multiplex PCR; TCRdb keeps in-frame clones, though not all of them. Clonal size and the V and J genes are those of that table, whereas D and trimming came from the DNA. Of 350,000 to 400,000 clones listed, roughly 90% were seen once; the top ten hold under 8.5%. These data are taken from a study of blood T cell repertoires in COVID-19. The overall study: The United States, Italy and Spain supplied acute and convalescent COVID-19 samples.

Germline V CDR1 and CDR2: ENHRY, SYGVKD. J was trimmed by 4 bases and V by 3 bases; bases with no gene match: 5. This CDR3 is 14 amino acids long. Followed over time, Seattle patients had been enrolled while infection was active. The sample comprised peripheral blood. This chain joins TRBV10-3 and TRBJ2-5, with TRBD1 identical over 7 bases. This receptor was obtained from a woman aged 60 to 75 with COVID-19, enrolled during active disease. The CDR3 sequence is CAISETGVGETQYF. The CDR3 nucleotides read TGTGCCATCAGTGAAACAGGGGTTGGAGAGACCCAGTACTTC.